A selection of T cell receptor beta chains follows, all from one sample in a study of T cell changes during pregnancy in multiple sclerosis. The repertoire was sequenced with immunoSEQ multiplex PCR; TCRdb's copy has only in-frame clones and lacks some. Seen here are just over 20,000 clones, roughly 89% observed once, and the top ten hold approximately 5%. Specimen: CD8+ T cells from peripheral blood mononuclear cells, collected in the second trimester of pregnancy. These receptor sequences come from a female donor in good health, enrolled as a control in a pregnancy study. CDR3s include the opening cysteine and the closing phenylalanine or tryptophan. Fields, in order: clone size, V gene, J gene, D gene, CDR3 protein, CDR3 DNA. A D gene is named only where the DNA matches it firmly. The listing skips clone size in some rows; elsewhere it reads once, few, many or a size class.

abundance: NA; v_gene: TRBV27; j_gene: TRBJ2-7; d_gene: TRBD2; CDR3aa: CASSFLADQYEQYF; CDR3nt: TGTGCCAGCAGTTTCCTAGCGGACCAGTACGAGCAGTACTTC
abundance: NA; v_gene: TRBV30; j_gene: TRBJ2-7; d_gene: TRBD2; CDR3aa: CAWSLAGGPHEQYF; CDR3nt: TGTGCCTGGAGTTTAGCGGGAGGGCCACACGAGCAGTACTTC
abundance: NA; v_gene: TRBV27; j_gene: TRBJ1-1; d_gene: TRBD1; CDR3aa: CASSFAADRGLVAFF; CDR3nt: TGTGCCAGCAGTTTCGCCGCGGACAGGGGGCTCGTAGCTTTCTTT
abundance: few; v_gene: TRBV29-1; j_gene: TRBJ1-1; d_gene: TRBD1; CDR3aa: CSVPQGLAAFF; CDR3nt: TGCAGCGTTCCACAGGGGTTGGCAGCTTTCTTT
abundance: NA; v_gene: TRBV18; j_gene: TRBJ2-1; d_gene: TRBD2; CDR3aa: CASSPQDLSGEVAGKQFF; CDR3nt: TGTGCCAGCTCACCACAAGACCTTAGCGGGGAGGTCGCCGGGAAGCAGTTCTTC
abundance: NA; v_gene: TRBV7-9; j_gene: TRBJ2-7; d_gene: NA; CDR3aa: CASSPPSSYEQYF; CDR3nt: TGTGCCAGCAGCCCCCCGAGCTCCTACGAGCAGTACTTC
abundance: NA; v_gene: TRBV6-1; j_gene: TRBJ2-1; d_gene: TRBD2; CDR3aa: CASSEAGGRAINEQFF; CDR3nt: TGTGCCAGCAGTGAAGCGGGCGGGAGGGCCATAAATGAGCAGTTCTTC
abundance: NA; v_gene: TRBV4-1; j_gene: TRBJ1-1; d_gene: NA; CDR3aa: CASSQVPVTEAFF; CDR3nt: TGCGCCAGCAGCCAAGTCCCGGTCACTGAAGCTTTCTTT
abundance: NA; v_gene: TRBV4-1; j_gene: TRBJ2-7; d_gene: NA; CDR3aa: CASSQDWPGSSYEQYF; CDR3nt: TGCGCCAGCAGCCAAGATTGGCCAGGCAGCTCCTACGAGCAGTACTTC
abundance: NA; v_gene: TRBV19; j_gene: TRBJ1-5; d_gene: NA; CDR3aa: CATGGWGEYSNQPQHF; CDR3nt: TGTGCCACGGGCGGGTGGGGTGAATATAGCAATCAGCCCCAGCATTTT
abundance: NA; v_gene: TRBV7-6; j_gene: TRBJ2-2; d_gene: TRBD2; CDR3aa: CASSPFERENTGELFF; CDR3nt: TGTGCCAGCAGCCCGTTCGAGCGGGAAAACACCGGGGAGCTGTTTTTT
abundance: NA; v_gene: TRBV2; j_gene: TRBJ2-2; d_gene: NA; CDR3aa: CATEWSREMRTGELFF; CDR3nt: TGTGCCACCGAGTGGAGTCGGGAAATGAGGACCGGGGAGCTGTTTTTT
abundance: few; v_gene: TRBV2; j_gene: TRBJ1-1; d_gene: NA; CDR3aa: CASSEEGWAFF; CDR3nt: TGTGCCAGCAGTGAAGAGGGGTGGGCTTTCTTT
abundance: NA; v_gene: TRBV28; j_gene: TRBJ1-5; d_gene: TRBD1; CDR3aa: CASSLSGQGNQPQHF; CDR3nt: TGTGCCAGCAGTTTATCTGGACAGGGAAATCAGCCCCAGCATTTT
abundance: NA; v_gene: TRBV6-1; j_gene: TRBJ2-7; d_gene: TRBD1; CDR3aa: CAGGTGDLGEQYF; CDR3nt: TGTGCCGGGGGGACAGGGGATCTGGGTGAGCAGTACTTC
abundance: NA; v_gene: TRBV29-1; j_gene: TRBJ1-2; d_gene: TRBD1; CDR3aa: CSVEGGGQGLYGYTF; CDR3nt: TGCAGCGTTGAAGGGGGGGGACAGGGGCTCTATGGCTACACCTTC
abundance: NA; v_gene: TRBV28; j_gene: TRBJ2-3; d_gene: NA; CDR3aa: CASSPPTRPSTDTQYF; CDR3nt: TGTGCCAGCAGTCCCCCGACAAGACCGAGCACAGATACGCAGTATTTT
abundance: NA; v_gene: TRBV11-2; j_gene: TRBJ2-5; d_gene: NA; CDR3aa: CASSLDSSGQLVVGTQYF; CDR3nt: TGTGCCAGCAGCTTAGATTCTTCGGGACAATTGGTGGTCGGGACCCAGTACTTC
abundance: NA; v_gene: TRBV28; j_gene: TRBJ2-2; d_gene: TRBD1; CDR3aa: CASSGGMTGDTGELFF; CDR3nt: TGTGCCAGCAGTGGGGGGATGACAGGGGACACCGGGGAGCTGTTTTTT
abundance: NA; v_gene: TRBV6-4; j_gene: TRBJ2-7; d_gene: TRBD2; CDR3aa: CASSEFAGAYEQYF; CDR3nt: TGTGCCAGCAGTGAATTCGCGGGAGCCTACGAGCAGTACTTC
abundance: NA; v_gene: TRBV6-1; j_gene: TRBJ2-7; d_gene: NA; CDR3aa: CASSGEGRSYEQYF; CDR3nt: TGTGCCAGCAGTGGTGAGGGGAGGTCTTACGAGCAGTACTTC
abundance: NA; v_gene: TRBV4-1; j_gene: TRBJ1-4; d_gene: NA; CDR3aa: CASSQVTSANEKLFF; CDR3nt: TGCGCCAGCAGCCAAGTTACCTCGGCTAATGAAAAACTGTTTTTT
abundance: NA; v_gene: TRBV15; j_gene: TRBJ1-3; d_gene: NA; CDR3aa: CATSFPQGSGNTIYF; CDR3nt: TGTGCCACCAGCTTTCCACAGGGCTCTGGAAACACCATATATTTT
abundance: NA; v_gene: TRBV9; j_gene: TRBJ2-6; d_gene: NA; CDR3aa: CASSVVGGGSGANVLTF; CDR3nt: TGTGCCAGCAGCGTAGTGGGCGGAGGGTCTGGGGCCAACGTCCTGACTTTC
abundance: NA; v_gene: TRBV27; j_gene: TRBJ2-7; d_gene: TRBD1; CDR3aa: CASSLAGTGMNEQYF; CDR3nt: TGTGCCAGCAGTTTAGCAGGGACAGGGATGAACGAGCAGTACTTC
abundance: few; v_gene: TRBV30; j_gene: TRBJ1-1; d_gene: NA; CDR3aa: CAWNLPWRGFTEAFF; CDR3nt: TGTGCCTGGAATCTGCCCTGGCGGGGGTTCACTGAAGCTTTCTTT
abundance: NA; v_gene: TRBV19; j_gene: TRBJ1-1; d_gene: NA; CDR3aa: CASSLGRRPAFF; CDR3nt: TGTGCCAGTAGTCTCGGACGGAGGCCAGCTTTCTTT
abundance: once; v_gene: TRBV13; j_gene: TRBJ2-7; d_gene: NA; CDR3aa: CASGSGGPTYEQYF; CDR3nt: TGTGCCAGTGGGTCCGGGGGGCCGACCTACGAGCAGTACTTC
abundance: NA; v_gene: TRBV10-3; j_gene: TRBJ2-1; d_gene: TRBD1; CDR3aa: CAISDGQGAEGNEQFF; CDR3nt: TGTGCCATCAGTGACGGACAGGGGGCAGAGGGGAATGAGCAGTTCTTC
abundance: once; v_gene: TRBV7-9; j_gene: TRBJ2-3; d_gene: NA; CDR3aa: CASSLILAGDTQYF; CDR3nt: TGTGCCAGCAGCTTAATACTAGCAGGTGATACGCAGTATTTT
abundance: NA; v_gene: TRBV19; j_gene: TRBJ2-3; d_gene: NA; CDR3aa: CASSFRTPTDTQYF; CDR3nt: TGTGCCAGTAGTTTCAGGACTCCCACAGATACGCAGTATTTT
abundance: NA; v_gene: TRBV11-1; j_gene: TRBJ2-1; d_gene: TRBD2; CDR3aa: CASSLSPSGKHEQFF; CDR3nt: TGTGCCAGCAGCCTCTCGCCTAGCGGGAAGCATGAGCAGTTCTTC
abundance: NA; v_gene: TRBV5-1; j_gene: TRBJ2-2; d_gene: TRBD1; CDR3aa: CASSLTQGAYSTPGELFF; CDR3nt: TGCGCCAGCAGCTTGACCCAGGGGGCCTATTCTACCCCCGGGGAGCTGTTTTTT
abundance: NA; v_gene: TRBV2; j_gene: TRBJ1-1; d_gene: NA; CDR3aa: CASSEGLGVEAFF; CDR3nt: TGTGCCAGCAGTGAAGGTCTCGGGGTTGAAGCTTTCTTT
abundance: NA; v_gene: TRBV19; j_gene: TRBJ2-3; d_gene: TRBD2; CDR3aa: CASSISGRGTDTQYF; CDR3nt: TGTGCCAGTAGCATCAGCGGGAGAGGGACAGATACGCAGTATTTT
abundance: NA; v_gene: TRBV25-1; j_gene: TRBJ2-7; d_gene: NA; CDR3aa: CASSDGTYEQYF; CDR3nt: TGTGCCAGCAGTGACGGGACCTACGAGCAGTACTTC
abundance: NA; v_gene: TRBV7-7; j_gene: TRBJ2-5; d_gene: NA; CDR3aa: CASSLWTAGTKGETQYF; CDR3nt: TGTGCTAGCAGCTTATGGACGGCGGGAACGAAAGGAGAGACCCAGTACTTC
abundance: NA; v_gene: TRBV5-1; j_gene: TRBJ2-2; d_gene: NA; CDR3aa: CASSLARDGELFF; CDR3nt: TGCGCCAGCAGCTTGGCCAGGGACGGGGAGCTGTTTTTT
abundance: NA; v_gene: TRBV28; j_gene: TRBJ2-3; d_gene: NA; CDR3aa: CAVYEVGTDTQYF; CDR3nt: TGTGCCGTTTACGAGGTGGGCACAGATACGCAGTATTTT
abundance: NA; v_gene: TRBV27; j_gene: TRBJ2-7; d_gene: TRBD1; CDR3aa: CASSPTGGPPWVGEQYF; CDR3nt: TGTGCCAGCAGTCCGACAGGGGGTCCTCCCTGGGTTGGCGAGCAGTACTTC
abundance: NA; v_gene: TRBV28; j_gene: TRBJ2-5; d_gene: TRBD2; CDR3aa: CASSLWTSGRSQETQYF; CDR3nt: TGTGCCAGCAGTTTATGGACTAGCGGGAGGTCCCAAGAGACCCAGTACTTC
abundance: NA; v_gene: TRBV11-2; j_gene: TRBJ1-2; d_gene: NA; CDR3aa: CASSRGGAAGYTF; CDR3nt: TGTGCCAGCAGCCGCGGGGGAGCCGCGGGCTACACCTTC
abundance: NA; v_gene: TRBV28; j_gene: TRBJ2-1; d_gene: TRBD1; CDR3aa: CASSRTGNDEQFF; CDR3nt: TGTGCCAGCAGTCGGACAGGCAATGATGAGCAGTTCTTC
abundance: NA; v_gene: TRBV5-8; j_gene: TRBJ2-5; d_gene: TRBD2; CDR3aa: CAERTSGSRFETQYF; CDR3nt: TGTGCCGAAAGGACTAGCGGGAGTCGGTTTGAGACCCAGTACTTC
abundance: NA; v_gene: TRBV4-3; j_gene: TRBJ2-5; d_gene: NA; CDR3aa: CASSQESGAGETQYF; CDR3nt: TGCGCCAGCAGCCAAGAATCTGGGGCGGGGGAGACCCAGTACTTC
abundance: NA; v_gene: TRBV4-1; j_gene: TRBJ2-3; d_gene: TRBD2; CDR3aa: CASSQVGTSGFTDTQYF; CDR3nt: TGCGCCAGCAGCCAAGTTGGGACTAGCGGGTTCACAGATACGCAGTATTTT
abundance: once; v_gene: TRBV6-1; j_gene: TRBJ2-3; d_gene: NA; CDR3aa: CASTDSGTDTQYF; CDR3nt: TGTGCCAGCACTGACAGCGGAACAGATACGCAGTATTTT
abundance: NA; v_gene: TRBV25-1; j_gene: TRBJ2-1; d_gene: TRBD2; CDR3aa: CASSGYRAGGGTNEQFF; CDR3nt: TGTGCCAGCAGTGGGTATCGGGCGGGAGGCGGTACCAATGAGCAGTTCTTC
abundance: NA; v_gene: TRBV15; j_gene: TRBJ2-1; d_gene: TRBD1; CDR3aa: CATSRGDRESNEQFF; CDR3nt: TGTGCCACCAGCAGGGGAGACAGGGAATCGAATGAGCAGTTCTTC
abundance: medium-sized; v_gene: TRBV18; j_gene: TRBJ2-3; d_gene: NA; CDR3aa: CASSPITAGGHTQYF; CDR3nt: TGTGCCAGCTCACCAATCACAGCAGGGGGGCATACGCAGTATTTT
abundance: once; v_gene: TRBV6-5; j_gene: TRBJ2-7; d_gene: NA; CDR3aa: CASSPTATVREQYF; CDR3nt: TGTGCCAGCAGTCCAACCGCGACAGTCCGCGAGCAGTACTTC
abundance: NA; v_gene: TRBV6-5; j_gene: TRBJ2-1; d_gene: NA; CDR3aa: CASSYASSYNEQFF; CDR3nt: TGTGCCAGCAGTTACGCTAGCTCCTACAATGAGCAGTTCTTC
abundance: NA; v_gene: TRBV9; j_gene: TRBJ2-1; d_gene: TRBD1; CDR3aa: CASSGSRDRDSDEQFF; CDR3nt: TGTGCCAGCAGCGGGTCCCGGGACAGGGATAGCGATGAGCAGTTCTTC